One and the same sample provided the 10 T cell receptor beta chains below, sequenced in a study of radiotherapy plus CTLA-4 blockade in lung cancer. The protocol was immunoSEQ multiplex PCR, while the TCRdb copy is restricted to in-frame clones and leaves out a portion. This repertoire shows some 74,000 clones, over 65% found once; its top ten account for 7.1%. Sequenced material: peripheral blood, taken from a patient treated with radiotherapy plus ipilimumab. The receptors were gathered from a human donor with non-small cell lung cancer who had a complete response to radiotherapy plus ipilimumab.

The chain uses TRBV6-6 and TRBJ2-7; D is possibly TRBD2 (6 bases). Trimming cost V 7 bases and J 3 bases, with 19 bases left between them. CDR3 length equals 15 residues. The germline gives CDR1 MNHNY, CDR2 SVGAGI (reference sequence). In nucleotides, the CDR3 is TGTGCCAGCAATCTGGAGGGATCGGCAAACTACGAGCAGTACTTC. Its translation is CASNLEGSANYEQYF.

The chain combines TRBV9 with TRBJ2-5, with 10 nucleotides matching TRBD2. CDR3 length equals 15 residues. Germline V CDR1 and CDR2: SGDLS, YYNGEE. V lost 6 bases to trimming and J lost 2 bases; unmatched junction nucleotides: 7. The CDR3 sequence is CASTNSGGWQETQYF. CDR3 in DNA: TGTGCCAGCACCAATAGCGGGGGGTGGCAAGAGACCCAGTACTTC.

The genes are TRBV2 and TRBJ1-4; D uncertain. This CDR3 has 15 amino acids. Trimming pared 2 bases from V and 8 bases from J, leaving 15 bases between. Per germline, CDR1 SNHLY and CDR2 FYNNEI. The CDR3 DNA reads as TGTGCCAGCAGTGAAACCGAAGCTTTGAAGGAAAAACTGTTTTTT. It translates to CASSETEALKEKLFF.

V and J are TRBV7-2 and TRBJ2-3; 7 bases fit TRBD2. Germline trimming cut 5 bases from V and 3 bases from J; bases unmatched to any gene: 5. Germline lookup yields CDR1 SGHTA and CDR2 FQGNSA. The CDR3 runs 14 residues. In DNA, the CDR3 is TGTGCCAGCAGCCCACTAGCGATTACAGATACGCAGTATTTT. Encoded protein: CASSPLAITDTQYF.

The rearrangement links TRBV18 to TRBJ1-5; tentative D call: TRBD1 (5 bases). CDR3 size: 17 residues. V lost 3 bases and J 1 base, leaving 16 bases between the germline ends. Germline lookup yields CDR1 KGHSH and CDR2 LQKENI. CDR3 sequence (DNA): TGTGCCAGCTCACCGACCCCCGGTGGGGCGAGCAATCAGCCCCAGCATTTT. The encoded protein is CASSPTPGGASNQPQHF.

CDR3 sequence (DNA): TGTGCCAGCAGCCTAGGGACAGGGGGCGAGCAGTACGTC. Residues: CASSLGTGGEQYV. V is TRBV2 and J is TRBJ2-7, with 11 bases identical to TRBD1. CDR3 size: 13 residues. V gave up 6 bases and J gave up 6 bases; unmatched junction bases: 4. Per germline, CDR1 SNHLY and CDR2 FYNNEI.

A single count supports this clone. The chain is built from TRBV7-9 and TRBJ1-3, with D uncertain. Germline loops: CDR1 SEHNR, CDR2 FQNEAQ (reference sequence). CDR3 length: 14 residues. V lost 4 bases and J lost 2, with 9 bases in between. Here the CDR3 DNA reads TGTGCCAGCAGCTCGGAAGCCGCTGGAAACACCATATATTTT. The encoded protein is CASSSEAAGNTIYF.

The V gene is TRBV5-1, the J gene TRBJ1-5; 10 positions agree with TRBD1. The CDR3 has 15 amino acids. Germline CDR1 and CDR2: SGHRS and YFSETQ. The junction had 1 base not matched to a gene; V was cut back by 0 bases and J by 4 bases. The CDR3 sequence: CASSLGGQGNQPQHF. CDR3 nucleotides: TGCGCCAGCAGCTTGGGGGGACAGGGGAATCAGCCCCAGCATTTT.

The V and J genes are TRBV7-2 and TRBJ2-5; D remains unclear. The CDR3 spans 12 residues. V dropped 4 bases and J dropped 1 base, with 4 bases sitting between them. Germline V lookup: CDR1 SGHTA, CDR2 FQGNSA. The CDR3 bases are TGTGCCAGCAGCTCGTCCCAAGAGACCCAGTACTTC. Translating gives CASSSSQETQYF.

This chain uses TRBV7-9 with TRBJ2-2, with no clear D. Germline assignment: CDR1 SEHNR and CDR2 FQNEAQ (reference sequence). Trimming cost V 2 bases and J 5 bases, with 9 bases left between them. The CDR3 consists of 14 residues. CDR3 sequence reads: CASSLNTATGELFF. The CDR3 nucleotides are TGTGCCAGCAGCTTAAATACAGCGACCGGGGAGCTGTTTTTT.